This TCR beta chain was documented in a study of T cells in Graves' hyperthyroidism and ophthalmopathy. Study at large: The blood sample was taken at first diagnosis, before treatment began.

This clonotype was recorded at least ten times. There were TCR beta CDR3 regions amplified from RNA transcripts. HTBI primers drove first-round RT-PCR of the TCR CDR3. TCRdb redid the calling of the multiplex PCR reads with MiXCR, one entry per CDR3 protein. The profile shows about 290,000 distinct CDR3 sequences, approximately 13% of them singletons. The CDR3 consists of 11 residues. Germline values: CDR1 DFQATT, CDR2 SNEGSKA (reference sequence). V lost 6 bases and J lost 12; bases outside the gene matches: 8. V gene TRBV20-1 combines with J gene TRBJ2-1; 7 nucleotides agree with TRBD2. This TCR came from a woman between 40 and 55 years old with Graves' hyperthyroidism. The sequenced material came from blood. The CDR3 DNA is TGCAGTGCGTGGGAGGGGTTCGGGCAGTTCTTC. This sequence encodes CSAWEGFGQFF.